Shown below are 32 T cell receptor beta chains from a single sample sequenced in a study of cytotoxic CD8 clonotypes in ibrutinib-treated CLL. Measured with immunoSEQ multiplex PCR; TCRdb has only the in-frame clones, and not every one. The table records roughly 150,000 clones, about four fifths of them present only once. The sample here was PBMCs, taken after 24 months of ibrutinib treatment. These receptors were collected from a human donor with chronic lymphocytic leukemia.

The chain employs TRBV10-3 and TRBJ1-4, with a weak D call TRBD1 (6 bases). This CDR3 is 16 amino acids long. V was clipped by 3 bases and J by 7 bases, with 18 bases between them. CDR1 and CDR2 (germline): ENHRY, SYGVKD. CDR3 sequence: CAISDLYGGGGEKLFF. As DNA, the CDR3 is TGTGCCATCAGTGATCTCTACGGGGGGGGCGGTGAAAAACTGTTTTTT.

This clone was seen only a few times. V gene TRBV15 combines with J gene TRBJ2-1; 11 nucleotides line up with TRBD2. In germline, CDR1 is LNHNV, CDR2 YYDKDF (reference sequence). The trim removed 0 bases at V and 2 bases at J, leaving 3 bases unmatched. The CDR3 is made up of 17 amino acids. Written as DNA, the CDR3 is TGTGCCACCAGCAGAGAGGGACTAGCGGCGACCTACAATGAGCAGTTCTTC. Translation: CATSREGLAATYNEQFF. Drawing the rest from reference TRBV15 and TRBJ2-1, the complete variable domain is DAMVIQNPRYQVTQFGKPVTLSCSQTLNHNVMYWYQQKSSQAPKLLFHYYDKDFNNEADTPDNFQSRRPNTSFCFLDIRSPGLGDTAMYLCATSREGLAATYNEQFFGPGTRLTVL.

This clone was recorded once. V usage is TRBV7-9 and J usage is TRBJ2-2, with TRBD1 matching over 9 bases. Trimming removed 8 bases from V and 6 bases from J; junction bases left unmatched: 10. This CDR3 has 15 residues. CDR1 is SEHNR and CDR2 is FQNEAQ in the germline V gene (reference sequence). The CDR3 sequence: CASDRGSGWAGELFF. The CDR3, as DNA: TGTGCCAGCGACAGGGGGTCTGGTTGGGCCGGGGAGCTGTTTTTT.

The chain links TRBV19 to TRBJ2-2, with TRBD2 matching over 11 bases. V lost 1 base to trimming and J lost 5 bases; unmatched junction nucleotides: 6. Germline V gives CDR1 LNHDA, CDR2 SQIVND (reference sequence). CDR3 length: 17 amino acids. The chain's CDR3 is CASSIGGGTSGTGELFF. DNA for the CDR3: TGTGCCAGTAGTATAGGCGGCGGGACTAGCGGAACCGGGGAGCTGTTTTTT.

The CDR3 sequence is CASSTYSGGGNEQFF. The CDR3 DNA reads TGTGCCAGCAGTACCTATAGCGGGGGAGGGAATGAGCAGTTCTTC. V and J are TRBV6-5 and TRBJ2-1, with TRBD2 matching over 9 bases. The CDR3 consists of 15 residues. After removal of 5 bases from V and 7 bases from J, the junction contained 9 bases not matched to a gene. Germline CDR1 is MNHEY and CDR2 is SVGAGI.

The rearrangement links TRBV6-5 to TRBJ2-7; TRBD2 aligns across 9 bases. Germline-derived CDR1 and CDR2 are MNHEY and SVGAGI. V gave up 7 bases and J gave up 3 bases; unmatched junction bases: 7. This CDR3 comprises 14 residues. The CDR3 spells CASTPTSGVYEQYF. The DNA for the CDR3 is TGTGCCAGCACCCCGACTAGCGGAGTCTACGAGCAGTACTTC.

The J gene is TRBJ2-3, the V gene TRBV6-1; 10 bases are a match to TRBD1. Unmatched junction bases numbered 5, after V lost 3 bases and J lost 5 bases. The germline gives CDR1 MNHNS, CDR2 SASEGT. The CDR3 runs to 15 residues. For the CDR3, the DNA is TGTGCCAGCAGTGAGACAGGGGGCGGCGGAGATACGCAGTATTTT. Residues: CASSETGGGGDTQYF.

The chain recombines TRBV18 with TRBJ1-3; no definite D call. Germline CDR1 KGHSH, CDR2 LQKENI. Trimming cost V 3 bases and J 0 bases, with 12 bases left between them. This CDR3 comprises 16 residues. The CDR3 reads CASSPGQARSGNTIYF. Written as DNA, the CDR3 is TGTGCCAGCTCACCCGGCCAGGCCCGCTCTGGAAACACCATATATTTT.

V gene TRBV30 combines with J gene TRBJ1-2, with D tentatively TRBD1 (5 bases). V lost 0 bases and J lost 11, with 13 bases in between. Germline CDR1 GTSNPN, CDR2 SVGIG (reference sequence). The CDR3 spans 12 residues. CDR3 nucleotides: TGTGCCTGGAGTGTACCGGGGGTTTGGTACACCTTC. This encodes CAWSVPGVWYTF.

This chain uses TRBV11-2 with TRBJ2-7; possible D gene TRBD1, 6 bases. The germline V gene encodes CDR1 SGHAT and CDR2 FQNNGV. This CDR3 is 14 amino acids long. Trimming left V 5 bases short and J 3 bases short, with 14 bases between. The CDR3 sequence is CASSPRDTGYEQYF. As DNA, the CDR3 is TGTGCCAGCAGCCCCCGGGACACCGGCTACGAGCAGTACTTC. The variable domain in full, completed from reference TRBV11-2 and TRBJ2-7, reads EAGVAQSPRYKIIEKRQSVAFWCNPISGHATLYWYQQILGQGPKLLIQFQNNGVVDDSQLPKDRFSAERLKGVDSTLKIQPAKLEDSAVYLCASSPRDTGYEQYFGPGTRLTVT.

This clone was observed once. In DNA form, the CDR3 reads TGTGCCAGCAATACGGGTGTATCTGAAGCTTTCTTT. Its translation: CASNTGVSEAFF. The J gene is TRBJ1-1, the V gene TRBV6-1; D remains unclear. The CDR3 sequence is 12 residues long. Trimming removed 7 bases from V and 6 bases from J, with 12 bases in between. CDR1 is MNHNS, CDR2 SASEGT, per germline.

The chain has TRBV18 and TRBJ1-2; TRBD1 is a possible D gene (6 bases). The germline V and J ends were trimmed by 6 bases and 2 bases, with 16 bases remaining between them. Germline V gene data show CDR1 as KGHSH and CDR2 as LQKENI. The CDR3 sequence is 15 residues long. CDR3 sequence reads: CASSPRGAQNYGYTF. The CDR3 coding sequence is TGTGCCAGCTCCCCGAGGGGGGCGCAAAACTATGGCTACACCTTC.

The chain employs TRBV13 and TRBJ1-5; D remains unclear. The CDR3 totals 14 residues. Trimming took 0 bases from V and 5 from J, leaving 8 bases between them. From germline, CDR1 is PRHDT and CDR2 FYEKMQ (reference sequence). The CDR3 region is CASSLGWVDQPQHF. Written as DNA, the CDR3 is TGTGCCAGCAGCTTAGGCTGGGTTGATCAGCCCCAGCATTTT.

The sample holds one count of this clone. In DNA form, the CDR3 reads TGTGCCAGCAGCTTTCTAGGCTACGAGCAGTACTTC. Translating gives CASSFLGYEQYF. This chain uses TRBV7-2 with TRBJ2-7; no definite D call. The CDR3 is made up of 12 amino acids. Germline V CDR1 and CDR2: SGHTA, FQGNSA. With 3 bases removed from V and 3 bases from J, the gap between germline ends came to 6 bases.

The rearrangement links TRBV5-1 to TRBJ2-6; 8 bases are shared with TRBD1. Trimming removed 4 bases from V and 0 bases from J; junction bases left unmatched: 9. This CDR3 is built from 18 residues. The germline V gene encodes CDR1 SGHRS and CDR2 YFSETQ. The CDR3, as DNA: TGCGCCAGCAGCCCCCTACAGGGGGTCCGCTCTGGGGCCAACGTCCTGACTTTC. This gives the protein CASSPLQGVRSGANVLTF. Full variable domain (missing parts from reference TRBV5-1 and TRBJ2-6): KAGVTQTPRYLIKTRGQQVTLSCSPISGHRSVSWYQQTPGQGLQFLFEYFSETQRNKGNFPGRFSGRQFSNSRSEMNVSTLELGDSALYLCASSPLQGVRSGANVLTFGAGSRLTVL.

The rearrangement uses TRBV19 and TRBJ1-2; D gene ambiguous. V lost 7 bases to trimming and J lost 1 base, with 13 bases between them. This CDR3 spans 14 amino acids. CDR1 and CDR2 (germline): LNHDA, SQIVND (reference sequence). In DNA, the CDR3 is TGTGCCAGTATCAAAACGGGGATTAACTATGGCTACACCTTC. This encodes CASIKTGINYGYTF.

This rearrangement joins TRBV19 to TRBJ1-1, with TRBD1 as a possible D gene (5 bases). Trimming cost V 6 bases and J 7 bases, with 12 bases left between them. Germline V gives CDR1 LNHDA, CDR2 SQIVND (reference sequence). The CDR3 is 12 residues long. CDR3 DNA: TGTGCCAGTAGCCCCCCAGGGATTGAAGCTTTCTTT. Translating it yields CASSPPGIEAFF.

This chain uses TRBV18 with TRBJ2-1, with a weak D call TRBD2 (5 bases). CDR1 is KGHSH and CDR2 is LQKENI in the germline V gene. V was pared by 8 bases and J by 7 bases, with 18 bases between. The CDR3 is 14 amino acids. The CDR3 DNA reads TGTGCCAGCCTAGAAAGGGAGATCGTAAATGAGCAGTTCTTC. Protein: CASLEREIVNEQFF.

This sequence joins TRBV18 and TRBJ2-7; 7 bases map to TRBD1. V shed 5 bases and J 9 bases; nucleotides not matched to a gene: 4. This CDR3 has 11 amino acids. Germline V gives CDR1 KGHSH, CDR2 LQKENI. The CDR3 DNA is TGTGCCAGCTCAGACGGGACAGCGCAGTACTTC. It is translated as CASSDGTAQYF.

This chain links TRBV30 with TRBJ1-5, with 9 positions matching TRBD1. The CDR3 spans 16 residues. V gave up 3 bases and J gave up 1 base; unmatched junction bases: 7. The germline gives CDR1 GTSNPN, CDR2 SVGIG (reference sequence). The CDR3 is CAWREQGALSNQPQHF. Written as DNA, the CDR3 is TGTGCCTGGAGGGAACAGGGGGCGCTCAGCAATCAGCCCCAGCATTTT.

V usage is TRBV7-9 and J usage is TRBJ1-2; 7 nucleotides align to TRBD1. Trimming took 0 bases from V and 5 from J; bases not matched to a gene: 6. The CDR3 length is 15 residues. Germline CDR1 is SEHNR and CDR2 is FQNEAQ (reference sequence). CDR3: CASSLAGSGGYGYTF. In nucleotides, the CDR3 is TGTGCCAGCAGCTTAGCGGGGTCAGGGGGATATGGCTACACCTTC.

This sequence joins TRBV28 and TRBJ1-4, with 9 bases aligning to TRBD1. Trimming removed 5 bases from V and 10 bases from J; junction bases left unmatched: 5. Germline V gene lookup returns CDR1 MDHEN and CDR2 SYDVKM. The CDR3 is 13 residues long. The CDR3 here is CASSLPGQGKLFF. CDR3 nucleotide sequence: TGTGCCAGCAGTCTACCGGGACAGGGAAAACTGTTTTTT.

The chain has TRBV28 and TRBJ2-1, with 11 bases that match TRBD2. From germline, CDR1 is MDHEN and CDR2 SYDVKM. The junction had 8 bases not matched to a gene; V was cut back by 5 bases and J by 8 bases. The CDR3 is 15 residues long. The CDR3 reads CASSPIAGGPDEQFF. CDR3 bases: TGTGCCAGCAGTCCTATAGCGGGAGGGCCCGATGAGCAGTTCTTC.

This clone was seen more than once but under ten times. This chain connects TRBV7-9 to TRBJ1-1; D is possibly TRBD1 (5 bases). Germline CDR1 SEHNR, CDR2 FQNEAQ (reference sequence). The CDR3 runs to 15 residues. V shed 3 bases and J shed 4 bases, with 15 bases lying between them. The CDR3 loop is CASSFAGSLLTEAFF. CDR3 sequence (DNA): TGTGCCAGCAGCTTCGCAGGGTCCCTCCTCACTGAAGCTTTCTTT.

The rearrangement uses TRBV6-5 and TRBJ1-2; D call uncertain. In germline, CDR1 is MNHEY, CDR2 SVGAGI. The V end lost 5 bases, the J end lost 13 bases, and 23 bases lay between the germline ends. The CDR3 is 14 residues long. The CDR3, as DNA: TGTGCCAGCAGTGAGGCCGGAGGTCAGTTGCCCTCCACCTTC. Translated: CASSEAGGQLPSTF.

The sample holds many counts of this clone. The identical CDR3 is also encoded by other nucleotide sequences in the sample. V is TRBV28 and J is TRBJ2-5; the D is unclear. The CDR3 sequence is 11 residues long. Per the germline V gene, CDR1 is MDHEN and CDR2 is SYDVKM. Trimming stripped 2 bases from V and 5 bases from J, with 3 bases between. CDR3 sequence: CASSLRETQYF. The DNA of the CDR3 is TGTGCCAGCAGTTTACGGGAGACCCAGTACTTC.

This chain connects TRBV27 to TRBJ1-1, with D uncertain. The CDR3 is 15 amino acids. The V end lost 5 bases, the J end lost 0 bases, and 13 bases lay between the germline ends. From germline, CDR1 is MNHEY and CDR2 SMNVEV (reference sequence). CDR3 coding DNA: TGTGCCAGCAGTCCCCCCGGACTTATGAACACTGAAGCTTTCTTT. This codes for CASSPPGLMNTEAFF.

The CDR3: CASSLGGGDNGYTF. The CDR3, as DNA: TGCGCCAGCAGCTTGGGTGGGGGCGATAATGGCTACACCTTC. The chain combines TRBV5-1 with TRBJ1-2; TRBD1 is a possible D gene (6 bases). Deletions cut 0 bases from V and 6 bases from J, with 12 bases between. Germline V CDR1 and CDR2: SGHRS, YFSETQ. The CDR3 contains 14 residues.

This chain links TRBV20-1 with TRBJ1-2; unclear D gene. Germline V lookup: CDR1 DFQATT, CDR2 SNEGSKA (reference sequence). The V and J ends lost 3 bases and 1 base respectively, with 3 bases between them. The CDR3 is made up of 11 amino acids. CDR3 DNA sequence: TGCAGTGCTAGCCTTAACTATGGCTACACCTTC. Translating it yields CSASLNYGYTF.

J is TRBJ2-5 and V is TRBV5-1; D is unclear. This CDR3 has 15 amino acids. The ends were cut back, 3 bases at V and 5 bases at J, with 17 bases in the middle. Per germline, CDR1 SGHRS and CDR2 YFSETQ. This CDR3 is CASSSEGFDGETQYF. The CDR3 nucleotides are TGCGCCAGCAGCTCTGAAGGGTTCGACGGGGAGACCCAGTACTTC. Together with reference TRBV5-1 and TRBJ2-5, the CDR3 gives the full variable domain: KAGVTQTPRYLIKTRGQQVTLSCSPISGHRSVSWYQQTPGQGLQFLFEYFSETQRNKGNFPGRFSGRQFSNSRSEMNVSTLELGDSALYLCASSSEGFDGETQYFGPGTRLLVL.

CDR3 DNA sequence: TGTGCCAGCAGCTTTGTGACAGGGTCTAACTATGGCTACACCTTC. Its protein product is CASSFVTGSNYGYTF. The gene calls are TRBV7-9 and TRBJ1-2, with 7 nucleotides matching TRBD1. V was clipped by 3 bases and J by 0 bases; unmatched bases: 4. The CDR3 totals 15 residues. Germline CDR1 and CDR2: SEHNR and FQNEAQ (reference sequence).

This chain joins TRBV9 and TRBJ2-3, with TRBD2 matching over 8 bases. V was pared by 2 bases and J by 2 bases, with 1 base of the junction left unmatched. Germline V gives CDR1 SGDLS, CDR2 YYNGEE. CDR3 length equals 14 residues. The CDR3 bases are TGTGCCAGCAGCGTTAGCGGGATCACAGATACGCAGTATTTT. Its translation: CASSVSGITDTQYF. Full variable domain (remainder filled in from reference TRBV9 and TRBJ2-3): DSGVTQTPKHLITATGQRVTLRCSPRSGDLSVYWYQQSLDQGLQFLIQYYNGEERAKGNILERFSAQQFPDLHSELNLSSLELGDSALYFCASSVSGITDTQYFGPGTRLTVL.